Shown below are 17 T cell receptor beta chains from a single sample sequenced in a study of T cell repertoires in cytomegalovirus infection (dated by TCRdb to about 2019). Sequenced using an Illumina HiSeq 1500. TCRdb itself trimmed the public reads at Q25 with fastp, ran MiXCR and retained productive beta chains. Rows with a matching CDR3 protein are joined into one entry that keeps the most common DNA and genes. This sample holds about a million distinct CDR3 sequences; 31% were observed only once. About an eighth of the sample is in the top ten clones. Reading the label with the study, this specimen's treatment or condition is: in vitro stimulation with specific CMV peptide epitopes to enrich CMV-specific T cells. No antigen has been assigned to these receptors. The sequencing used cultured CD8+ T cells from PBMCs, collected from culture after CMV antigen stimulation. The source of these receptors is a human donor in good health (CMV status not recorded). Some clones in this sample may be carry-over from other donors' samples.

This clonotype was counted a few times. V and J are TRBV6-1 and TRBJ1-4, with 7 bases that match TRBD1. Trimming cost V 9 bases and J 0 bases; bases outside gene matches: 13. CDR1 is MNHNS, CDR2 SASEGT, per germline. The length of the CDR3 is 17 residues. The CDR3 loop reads CASSYSADRATNEKLFF. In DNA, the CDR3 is TGTGCCAGTAGTTATTCCGCCGACAGGGCAACTAATGAAAAACTGTTTTTT.

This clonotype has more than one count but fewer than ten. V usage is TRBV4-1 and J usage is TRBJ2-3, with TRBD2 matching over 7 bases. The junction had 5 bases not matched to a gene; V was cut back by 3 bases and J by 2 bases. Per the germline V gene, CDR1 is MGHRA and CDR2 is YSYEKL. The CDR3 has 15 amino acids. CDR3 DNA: TGCGCCAGCAGCCAGCCGGGGGGAACCACAGATACGCAGTATTTT. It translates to CASSQPGGTTDTQYF.

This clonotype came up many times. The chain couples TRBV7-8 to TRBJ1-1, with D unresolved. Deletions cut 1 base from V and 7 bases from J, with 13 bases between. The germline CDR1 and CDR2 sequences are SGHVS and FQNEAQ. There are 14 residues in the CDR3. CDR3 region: CASSLVVRTNEAFF. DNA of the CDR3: TGTGCCAGCAGCTTAGTGGTCAGGACCAATGAAGCTTTCTTT.

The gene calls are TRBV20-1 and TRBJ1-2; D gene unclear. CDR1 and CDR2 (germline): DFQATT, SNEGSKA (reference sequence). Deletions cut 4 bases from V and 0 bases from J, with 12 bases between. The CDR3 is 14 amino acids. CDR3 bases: TGCAGTGCTAAACACATGGGCACTAACTATGGCTACACCTTC. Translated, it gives CSAKHMGTNYGYTF.

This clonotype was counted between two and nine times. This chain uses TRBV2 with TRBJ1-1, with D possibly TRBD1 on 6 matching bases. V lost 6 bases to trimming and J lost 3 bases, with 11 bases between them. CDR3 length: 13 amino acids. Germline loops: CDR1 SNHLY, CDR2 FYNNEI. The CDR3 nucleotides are TGTGCCAGCAGGACGACAGGACACACTGAAGCTTTCTTT. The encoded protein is CASRTTGHTEAFF.

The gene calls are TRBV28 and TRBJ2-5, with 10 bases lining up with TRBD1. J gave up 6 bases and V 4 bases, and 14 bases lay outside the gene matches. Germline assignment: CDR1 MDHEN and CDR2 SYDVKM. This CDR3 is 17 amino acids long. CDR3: CASSSPWTGGFLKTQYF. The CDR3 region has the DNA TGTGCCAGCAGTTCTCCCTGGACAGGGGGGTTTTTAAAGACCCAGTACTTC.

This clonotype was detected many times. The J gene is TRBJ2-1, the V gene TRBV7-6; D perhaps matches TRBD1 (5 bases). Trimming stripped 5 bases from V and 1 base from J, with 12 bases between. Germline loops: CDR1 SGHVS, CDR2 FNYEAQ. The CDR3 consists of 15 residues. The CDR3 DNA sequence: TGTGCCAGCAGCATACAGGTACAATCCTACAATGAGCAGTTCTTC. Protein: CASSIQVQSYNEQFF.

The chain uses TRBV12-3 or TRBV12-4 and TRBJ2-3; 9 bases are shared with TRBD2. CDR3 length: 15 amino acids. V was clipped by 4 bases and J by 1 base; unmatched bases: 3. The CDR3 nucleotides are TGTGCCAGCAGTTGGACTAGCGAGGGCACAGATACGCAGTATTTT. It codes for CASSWTSEGTDTQYF.

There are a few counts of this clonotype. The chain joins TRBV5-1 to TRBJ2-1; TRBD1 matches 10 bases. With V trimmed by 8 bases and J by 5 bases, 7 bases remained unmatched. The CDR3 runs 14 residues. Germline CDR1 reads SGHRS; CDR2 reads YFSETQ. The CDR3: CASRQGAWDNEQFF. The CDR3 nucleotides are TGCGCCAGTAGACAGGGGGCTTGGGACAATGAGCAGTTCTTC.

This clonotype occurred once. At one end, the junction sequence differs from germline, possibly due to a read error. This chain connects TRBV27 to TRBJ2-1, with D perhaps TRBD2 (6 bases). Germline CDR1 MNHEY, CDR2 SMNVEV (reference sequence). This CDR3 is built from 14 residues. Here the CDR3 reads CASGGLSSCNEQFF. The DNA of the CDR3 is TGTGCCTCTGGGGGGTTGAGCTCCTGCAATGAGCAGTTCTTC.

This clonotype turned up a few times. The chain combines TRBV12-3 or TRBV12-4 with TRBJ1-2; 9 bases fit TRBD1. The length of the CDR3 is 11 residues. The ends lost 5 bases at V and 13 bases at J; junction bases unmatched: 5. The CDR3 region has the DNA TGTGCCAGCAGTCAGGACAGGGGTCGCACCTTC. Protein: CASSQDRGRTF.

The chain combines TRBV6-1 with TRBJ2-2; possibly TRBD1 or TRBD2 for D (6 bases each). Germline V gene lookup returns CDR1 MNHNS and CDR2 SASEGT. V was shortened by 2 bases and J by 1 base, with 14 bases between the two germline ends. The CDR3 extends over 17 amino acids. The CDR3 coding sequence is TGTGCCAGCAGTGAACGGTCCGGGGGCTGGAACACCGGGGAGCTGTTTTTT. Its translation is CASSERSGGWNTGELFF.

The CDR3 here is CSARGSSSYEQYF. DNA for the CDR3: TGCAGTGCTAGAGGGTCCTCCTCCTACGAGCAGTACTTC. This chain connects TRBV20-1 to TRBJ2-7, with D unresolved. The germline CDR1 and CDR2 sequences are DFQATT and SNEGSKA (reference sequence). This CDR3 region has 13 residues. V lost 1 base to trimming and J lost 0 bases, with 7 bases between them.

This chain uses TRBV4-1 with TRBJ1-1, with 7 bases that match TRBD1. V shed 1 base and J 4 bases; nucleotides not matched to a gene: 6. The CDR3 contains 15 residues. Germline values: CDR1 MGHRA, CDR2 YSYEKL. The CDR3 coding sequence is TGCGCCAGCAGCCAAGGAGGGGGCGCGAGCACTGAAGCTTTCTTT. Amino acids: CASSQGGGASTEAFF.

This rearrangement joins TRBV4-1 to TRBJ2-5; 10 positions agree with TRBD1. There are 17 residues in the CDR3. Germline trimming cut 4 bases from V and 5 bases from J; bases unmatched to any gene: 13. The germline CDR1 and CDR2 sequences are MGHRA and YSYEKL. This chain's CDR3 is CASSPRQGADGRETQYF. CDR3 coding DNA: TGCGCCAGCAGCCCTCGACAGGGGGCAGACGGTAGGGAGACCCAGTACTTC.

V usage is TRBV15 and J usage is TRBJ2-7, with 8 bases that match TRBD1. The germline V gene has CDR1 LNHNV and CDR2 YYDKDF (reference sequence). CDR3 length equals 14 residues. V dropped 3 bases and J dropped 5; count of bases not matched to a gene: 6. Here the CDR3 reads CATSSEMTGDEQYF. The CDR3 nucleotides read TGTGCCACCAGCAGCGAAATGACAGGGGACGAGCAGTACTTC.

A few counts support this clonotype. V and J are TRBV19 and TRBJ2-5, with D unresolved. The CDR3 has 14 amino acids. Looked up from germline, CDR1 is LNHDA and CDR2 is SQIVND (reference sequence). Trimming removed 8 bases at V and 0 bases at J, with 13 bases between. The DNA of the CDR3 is TGTGCCAGTGGATGGGAAACAGACCAAGAGACCCAGTACTTC. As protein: CASGWETDQETQYF.